These T cell receptor beta chains were read from a single sample in a study of T cells in Graves' hyperthyroidism and ophthalmopathy. TCRdb redid the calling of the multiplex PCR reads with MiXCR, one entry per CDR3 protein. The profile covers a few hundred thousand distinct CDR3 sequences, with 15% to 20% appearing a single time and 49% taken by the ten largest. The specimen sequenced was blood. These receptors were obtained from a woman aged 45 to 65 with Graves' hyperthyroidism. Both conserved end residues are part of each CDR3. The D gene is left open where the match is weak. For some rows the clone size is stated as once, few or many, or as a class when expanded; others skip it.

CDR3 DNA	CDR3 protein	clone size	V gene	J gene	D gene
TGTGCCAGCAGCGTAGAGGGCGGTTGGGGGACCCAGTACTTC	CASSVEGGWGTQYF	NA	TRBV9	TRBJ2-5	NA
TGCAGCGGGGGGGGGTCCGTAGCGGCAGGCGGGGAGACCCAGTACTTC	CSGGGSVAAGGETQYF	NA	TRBV29-1	TRBJ2-5	TRBD2
TGTGCCAGCCAACGGCAAGGCACAGATACGCAGTATTTT	CASQRQGTDTQYF	NA	TRBV6-1	TRBJ2-3	NA
TGCAGTGCTAGAGATCCCACTAGCGGGGAATTCTACGAGCAGTACTTC	CSARDPTSGEFYEQYF	NA	TRBV20-1	TRBJ2-7	TRBD2
TGCGCCAGCAGCCAAGTACCTACCGGGGGACGGGGGATCGGCTACACCTTC	CASSQVPTGGRGIGYTF	NA	TRBV4-1	TRBJ1-2	NA
TGTGCCAGCTCACCCGGGACGGAGGACGAGCAGTACTTC	CASSPGTEDEQYF	few	TRBV18	TRBJ2-7	NA
TGTGCCAGCAGCTCACGTCGACTAGCGGGTATAGATACGCAGTATTTT	CASSSRRLAGIDTQYF	NA	TRBV7-8	TRBJ2-3	TRBD2
TGCGCCAGCAGCCAAGATCACACCCCACGGGATTCACCCCTCCACTTT	CASSQDHTPRDSPLHF	NA	TRBV4-1	TRBJ1-6	NA
TGTGCCAGCAGCTCTGGGACCCCGGGAGGCTACACCTTC	CASSSGTPGGYTF	many	TRBV13	TRBJ1-2	NA
TGTGCCAGCGGGGAGACAGATTACAATGAGCAGTTCTTC	CASGETDYNEQFF	many	TRBV2	TRBJ2-1	NA
TGTGCCACCAGCAGAGAACGGAACACTGAAGCTTTCTTT	CATSRERNTEAFF	many	TRBV15	TRBJ1-1	NA
TGCGCCAGCGGCTATTCCGGGACGCAGTATTTT	CASGYSGTQYF	few	TRBV5-1	TRBJ2-3	NA
TGTGCCAGCATTCTCGGCTCCTCCAGCACAGATACGCAGTATTTT	CASILGSSSTDTQYF	many	TRBV7-3	TRBJ2-3	NA
TGTGCCAGCAGCTCGGGCCTCGCAGGCTACACCTTC	CASSSGLAGYTF	NA	TRBV5-6	TRBJ1-2	NA
TGTGCCAGCAGTTCTCGATCGGGAGGGTCCGGGGAGCTGTTTTTT	CASSSRSGGSGELFF	few	TRBV11-2	TRBJ2-2	TRBD2
TGTGCCAGCAGCCAACTAGCGGGAGGAGGAAATGAGCAGTTCTTC	CASSQLAGGGNEQFF	NA	TRBV7-8	TRBJ2-1	TRBD2
TGTGCCAGTAGTGCCCCGACAGGCCGAAGCTCCTACAATGAGCAGTTCTTC	CASSAPTGRSSYNEQFF	NA	TRBV19	TRBJ2-1	NA
TGTGCCAGCAGACGGGACAGGGAGAGCTCCTACAATGAGCAGTTCTTC	CASRRDRESSYNEQFF	many	TRBV6-1	TRBJ2-1	TRBD1
TGTGCCAGCAGTGAGGACAGGGCACGAACTGAAGCTTTCTTT	CASSEDRARTEAFF	NA	TRBV2	TRBJ1-1	TRBD1
TGTGCCTGGAGTATGTTAACGGGAAGGTACGAGCAGTACTTC	CAWSMLTGRYEQYF	many	TRBV30	TRBJ2-7	NA
TGTGCCAGCAGCCCGACATCCGGAAGAAATGCGGGCTACACCTTC	CASSPTSGRNAGYTF	few	TRBV12-3/TRBV12-4	TRBJ1-2	NA
TGTGCCAGCAGCGAGGTGGGAGTGGGGTATTTT	CASSEVGVGYF	NA	TRBV3-1	TRBJ2-3	NA
TGTGCCAGCAGTGACGGGCTAGCGGGAGGCGAGCAGTACTTC	CASSDGLAGGEQYF	NA	TRBV6-1	TRBJ2-7	TRBD2
TGTGCCACCAGGGACAGGGAGGATCAGCCCCAGCATTTT	CATRDREDQPQHF	few	TRBV24-1	TRBJ1-5	TRBD1
TGTGCCAGCAGTTCCAGGGTTTATGGCTACACCTTC	CASSSRVYGYTF	many	TRBV28	TRBJ1-2	NA
TGTGCCAGCAGCCCGATTAACAGGGGAGTAGGCGAGCAGTACTTC	CASSPINRGVGEQYF	many	TRBV12-3/TRBV12-4	TRBJ2-7	TRBD1
TGCAGCGTTGAGGGTGGACAGGGGCTAACCTACGAGCAGTACTTC	CSVEGGQGLTYEQYF	NA	TRBV29-1	TRBJ2-7	TRBD1
TGTGCCAGCAGCTTTTCGTATCAGCCCCAGCATTTT	CASSFSYQPQHF	NA	TRBV7-8	TRBJ1-5	NA
TGTGCCAGCAGCCCGGGGACATCCAATGAGCAGTACTTC	CASSPGTSNEQYF	NA	TRBV5-6	TRBJ2-7	NA
TGCAGTGCTAGAGACGGCGGGAACACCGGGGAGCTGTTTTTT	CSARDGGNTGELFF	many	TRBV20-1	TRBJ2-2	NA
TGTGCCAGCAGCCTTTTTAGCGGGATTGGAGATACGCAGTATTTT	CASSLFSGIGDTQYF	many	TRBV3-1	TRBJ2-3	TRBD2
TGTGCCAGCAGCATGGAGGGATTCTCCTACGAGCAGTACTTC	CASSMEGFSYEQYF	many	TRBV11-2	TRBJ2-7	NA
TGTGCCAGCCTTAAAGCGACCGGGGGAACAGGGCCTAGAAACACTGAAGCTTTCTTT	CASLKATGGTGPRNTEAFF	NA	TRBV7-6	TRBJ1-1	NA
TGTGCCAGCAGCTTAAACGCTGGACAGGGGAGAGGCTACACCTTC	CASSLNAGQGRGYTF	NA	TRBV7-8	TRBJ1-2	TRBD1
TGCAGTGCGCCTACTGGACAGGGAGGCACTGAAGCTTTCTTT	CSAPTGQGGTEAFF	many	TRBV20-1	TRBJ1-1	TRBD1
TGTGCCAGCAGTCGAGCAAACACCATATATTTT	CASSRANTIYF	NA	TRBV6-1	TRBJ1-3	NA
TGTGCCAGCAGCCATTTGGGGGACTATGGCTACACCTTC	CASSHLGDYGYTF	NA	TRBV3-1	TRBJ1-2	NA
TGTGCCAGCAGCTTTCATACCGGGGAGCTGTTTTTT	CASSFHTGELFF	NA	TRBV6-2/TRBV6-3	TRBJ2-2	NA
TGTGCCTGGAGTGCCGGGATCTCGGGCTACGAGCAGTACTTC	CAWSAGISGYEQYF	few	TRBV30	TRBJ2-7	NA
TGTGCCAGCAGCCAAGTCGGGACCCTCAGGAACACCGGGGAGCTGTTTTTT	CASSQVGTLRNTGELFF	many	TRBV3-1	TRBJ2-2	NA
TGTGCCAGCAGCTACGGGGCTGGGGCCAACGTCCTGACTTTC	CASSYGAGANVLTF	many	TRBV5-6	TRBJ2-6	NA
TGCAGTGCTACAAGACAGGGGGTAGGGACAGATACGCAGTATTTT	CSATRQGVGTDTQYF	many	TRBV20-1	TRBJ2-3	TRBD1
TGTGCTAGTGGTTTGCGCCTTTGGACTAGCGGGGGAAATGAGCAGTTCTTC	CASGLRLWTSGGNEQFF	NA	TRBV12-5	TRBJ2-1	TRBD2
TGTGCCATCCCAGGGAACCCGACCACCGGGGAGCTGTTTTTT	CAIPGNPTTGELFF	NA	TRBV10-3	TRBJ2-2	NA
TGCAGTGCACCCCATTTAGCGGGGACTTCACGGGCAGATACGCAGTATTTT	CSAPHLAGTSRADTQYF	few	TRBV20-1	TRBJ2-3	TRBD2
TGTGCCAGCAGCCTGACAGGGTACGGAAACACCATATATTTT	CASSLTGYGNTIYF	few	TRBV7-6	TRBJ1-3	TRBD1
TGCGCCACCAATACTTTCTCAGCGGACGAGCAGTACTTC	CATNTFSADEQYF	NA	TRBV10-2	TRBJ2-7	NA
TGCGCCAGCAGTTACTTTGTTATAAGGGCTAGGGACGTGAACACTGAAGCTTTCTTT	CASSYFVIRARDVNTEAFF	few	TRBV10-1	TRBJ1-1	NA
TGTGCCAGCAGTTTCACACAGAGCTCCTACGAGCAGTACTTC	CASSFTQSSYEQYF	once	TRBV28	TRBJ2-7	NA
TGTGCCTGGAGCGACGGATTCACCTATGGCTACACCTTC	CAWSDGFTYGYTF	many	TRBV30	TRBJ1-2	NA
TGTGCCAGTAGTATGGGGCGGGACAGGGTGCATCAGCCCCAGCATTTT	CASSMGRDRVHQPQHF	NA	TRBV19	TRBJ1-5	TRBD1
TGTGCCAGCAGAAACTTCGGGGGAGGAAACACCATATATTTT	CASRNFGGGNTIYF	few	TRBV6-1	TRBJ1-3	NA
TGTGCCACCAGTGATTTCGGCAGGTCCTATGGCTACACCTTC	CATSDFGRSYGYTF	NA	TRBV24-1	TRBJ1-2	NA
TGTGCCAGCAGCCCCGAAGGGGCGGGGGATGGCTACACCTTC	CASSPEGAGDGYTF	few	TRBV5-5	TRBJ1-2	NA
TGTGCCAGCAGCAGCGGACTAGCGGGGGGGCCGGGCGGGGAGCTGTTTTTT	CASSSGLAGGPGGELFF	NA	TRBV7-2	TRBJ2-2	TRBD2
TGTGCCAGCTCACCTACTCAGGATCAATCGCAGTATTTT	CASSPTQDQSQYF	NA	TRBV18	TRBJ2-3	NA
TGTGCCAGCAGATTGGATGGTAACTATGGCTACACCTTC	CASRLDGNYGYTF	NA	TRBV27	TRBJ1-2	NA